The 9 T cell receptor beta chains below come from one sample, sequenced in a study of cytomegalovirus exposure and HLA in healthy donors. Both 60 Vbeta primers and 13 Jbeta primers went into the PCR. TCRdb keeps only in-frame clones here, not all; method: immunoSEQ multiplex PCR. This sample has more than 90,000 clones, with approximately 80% found just once. Sequenced: PBMCs. These receptors were obtained from a man between 50 and 59 years old in good health and CMV-seronegative.

This clone occurred a few times. The V and J genes are TRBV29-1 and TRBJ1-1, with TRBD1 matching over 7 bases. Trimming took 2 bases from V and 7 from J; bases not matched to a gene: 7. Germline CDR1 and CDR2: SQVTM and ANQGSEA. The CDR3 has 13 amino acids. Here the CDR3 DNA reads TGCAGCGTTGAACGACAGGGTGGCGGTGAAGCTTTCTTT. Translated, it gives CSVERQGGGEAFF.

V is TRBV9 and J is TRBJ1-4; D unclear. V gave up 0 bases and J gave up 0 bases, with 3 bases separating them. CDR1 SGDLS and CDR2 YYNGEE come from the germline V gene. CDR3 length: 14 amino acids. The CDR3 region has the DNA TGTGCCAGCAGCGTAGCCGCAACTAATGAAAAACTGTTTTTT. This encodes CASSVAATNEKLFF.

The chain uses TRBV7-2 and TRBJ2-1, with 7 positions matching TRBD2. V dropped 4 bases and J dropped 8; count of bases not matched to a gene: 17. The CDR3 runs to 17 residues. Germline CDR1 and CDR2: SGHTA and FQGNSA. CDR3 residues: CASSSEGASGMSHEQFF. CDR3 nucleotides: TGTGCCAGCAGCTCCGAGGGTGCGAGCGGGATGTCCCATGAGCAGTTCTTC. Variable domain in full (rest from reference TRBV7-2 and TRBJ2-1): GAGVSQSPSNKVTEKGKDVELRCDPISGHTALYWYRQSLGQGLEFLIYFQGNSAPDKSGLPSDRFSAERTGGSVSTLTIQRTQQEDSAVYLCASSSEGASGMSHEQFFGPGTRLTVL.

The chain joins TRBV2 to TRBJ2-1; no reliable D call. The CDR3 covers 15 residues. The ends were cut back, 7 bases at V and 2 bases at J, with 15 bases in the middle. CDR1 and CDR2 (germline): SNHLY, FYNNEI. The CDR3 loop reads CASKRSAETYNEQFF. CDR3 in DNA: TGTGCCAGCAAAAGGTCGGCGGAAACCTACAATGAGCAGTTCTTC.

J is TRBJ2-5 and V is TRBV29-1, with 8 bases matching TRBD1. Germline V CDR1 and CDR2: SQVTM, ANQGSEA. Trimming removed 1 base from V and 3 bases from J; junction bases left unmatched: 7. CDR3 length equals 15 residues. The CDR3 DNA sequence: TGCAGCGTTGAAGGCGCCAGGGGGCGAGAAGAGACCCAGTACTTC. Translation: CSVEGARGREETQYF.

This clone was counted a single time. This chain connects TRBV7-9 to TRBJ2-5, with 8 bases that match TRBD1. TRBJ2-7 matches the DNA end more closely, so the J call is doubtful. Germline CDR1 is SEHNR and CDR2 is FQNEAQ (reference sequence). This CDR3 is built from 16 residues. CDR3 loop: CASSLYTGQGLDEQYF. The CDR3 nucleotides read TGTGCCAGCAGCTTATACACAGGACAGGGATTAGACGAGCAGTACTTC.

The V and J genes are TRBV9 and TRBJ2-7; weak D call: TRBD1 (6 bases). Germline V CDR1 and CDR2: SGDLS, YYNGEE. The CDR3 covers 14 residues. V shed 3 bases and J shed 1 base, with 11 bases lying between them. CDR3 DNA: TGTGCCAGCAGCGCCCGGGACACTTCCTACGAGCAGTACTTC. It translates to CASSARDTSYEQYF.

CDR3 coding DNA: TGTGCCAGTAGTAGACACCTTGGCTACGAGCAGTACTTC. This gives the protein CASSRHLGYEQYF. This chain uses TRBV19 with TRBJ2-7; no reliable D call. Between the trimmed V and J ends, which lost 4 bases and 3 bases, there was a span of 10 bases. CDR3 length: 13 residues. Germline V gives CDR1 LNHDA, CDR2 SQIVND (reference sequence).

This chain joins TRBV25-1 and TRBJ2-1; 9 nucleotides align to TRBD2. Germline CDR1 and CDR2: MGHDK and SYGVNS. Trimming at V came to 2 bases and at J to 4 bases, leaving 3 bases not matched to a gene. This CDR3 has 15 residues. The chain's CDR3 is CASSEPLAGYNEQFF. CDR3 coding DNA: TGTGCCAGCAGTGAACCCCTAGCGGGATACAATGAGCAGTTCTTC.